This T cell receptor beta chain was found in a study of identical twins. One entry per CDR3 protein, called by TCRdb with MiXCR from the 5' RACE reads. The sample includes 650,000 to 800,000 distinct CDR3 sequences, around 8.6% of them seen just once. CDR1 and CDR2 (germline): DFQATT, SNEGSKA (reference sequence). The germline V and J ends were trimmed by 6 bases and 1 base, with 9 bases remaining between them. This CDR3 has 12 residues. This clonotype was picked up a small number of times. This sample also appeared in a second study, on yellow fever vaccine responses in identical twins.

This TCR was sampled from a woman in her late teens or twenties in good health. The V and J genes are TRBV20-1 and TRBJ1-1; D gene uncertain. Sequencing input: PBMCs. The CDR3 spells CSAVPGNTEAFF. The DNA for the CDR3 is TGCAGTGCAGTGCCCGGGAACACTGAAGCTTTCTTT.